This entry features one T cell receptor (beta chain) sequence. The antigen this receptor binds is unknown. Per-base quality was not reported, and no clone a single base away is much larger than it. This sample stems from a study of blood T cell repertoires in COVID-19 (dated by TCRdb to 2018 to 2021). Context from the whole study: Samples covering the acute and convalescent phases of COVID-19 were provided by collaborators in the United States, Italy and Spain. Samples came from the ongoing ImmuneRACE study (first 160 participants) plus 1,254 subjects from 6 global collaborators. The prospective study material was composed of cDNA or gDNA derived from T cells, B-cell-depleted T cells, or PBMCs. Where available, HLA class I and class II types were obtained from metadata supplied by the sample provider rather than from assay-based typing. The dataset comprised deeply sampled blood TCRbeta repertoires from subjects exposed to, actively infected with, or recovered from COVID-19. Sample metadata almost always included a de-identified subject ID, COVID-19 status, age in years and sex. The repertoires were released in a freely available public database intended as a resource for research on the immune response to SARS-CoV-2.

Study-wide conclusions, independent of this receptor: The quantity of clinical and demographic metadata differed by source and by participant and was supplied without curation.

The immunoSEQ Assay, a bias-controlled multiplex PCR, was used to amplify TCRbeta CDR3 regions from genomic DNA. Under the source paper's analysis protocol: The number of nucleated cells in each sample was estimated by amplification of reference gene primers within the assay. Sequence reads were collapsed and filtered to measure the absolute abundance of every unique TCRbeta CDR3 rearrangement. For each sample, productive Simpson clonality was calculated as the square root of Simpson's diversity index over productive rearrangements. This is the immuneACCESS table as TCRdb keeps it, with only in-frame sequences that have V and J called. A part of the clones is gone; compared with another copy, unresolved V genes explain less than half, and the rest is unexplained. Clone size and V and J calls were adopted from that table, with D and trimming inferred from the DNA. The sample profile shows some 78,000 clones; 84% of them were found once. The ten largest clones capture about 3.8% of the sample.

V gives up 5 bases and J gives up 4 bases, and the segment between their germline ends measures 18 bases. Sequences SGHTA (CDR1) and FQGTGA (CDR2) are obtained from the germline V gene. The CDR3 contains 15 residues, cysteine and phenylalanine counted. Just the 45-base CDR3 DNA is kept, in frame starting at base 1. Each collaborating institution followed its own protocols to collect whole blood in K2EDTA tubes. For TCRbeta analysis, collaborator samples were shipped as frozen whole blood, as isolated PBMCs, or as DNA extracted from either sample type. The receptor chain draws on TRBV7-3 and TRBJ2-7; TRBD2 might be the D gene, on 7 matching bases. The source of this sequence is a man aged 45-65 years with acute or convalescent COVID-19. Sequencing was performed on peripheral blood. The nucleotide sequence reads as follows: TGTGCCAGCAGCCCCAAGGGGGGGTCAGAATACGAGCAGTACTTC. Translated, it reads CASSPKGGSEYEQYF.